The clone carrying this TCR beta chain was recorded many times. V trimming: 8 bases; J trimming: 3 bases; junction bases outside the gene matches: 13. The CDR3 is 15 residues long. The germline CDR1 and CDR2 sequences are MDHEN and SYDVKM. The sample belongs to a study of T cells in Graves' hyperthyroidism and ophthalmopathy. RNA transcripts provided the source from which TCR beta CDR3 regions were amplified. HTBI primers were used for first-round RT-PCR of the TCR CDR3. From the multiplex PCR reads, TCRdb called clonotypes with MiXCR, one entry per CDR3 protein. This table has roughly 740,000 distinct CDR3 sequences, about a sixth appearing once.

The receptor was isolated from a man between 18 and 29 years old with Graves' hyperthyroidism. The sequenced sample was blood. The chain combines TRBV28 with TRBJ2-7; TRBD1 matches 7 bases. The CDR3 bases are TGTGCCAGCTTGGAGTCGGCCCGGGACAGCTACGAGCAGTACTTC. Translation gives CASLESARDSYEQYF.